This T cell receptor beta chain was retrieved from a study of T cell responses to AZD1222 COVID-19 vaccine. The length of the CDR3 is 15 residues. Trimming removed 7 bases at V and 3 bases at J, with 15 bases between. Germline CDR1 and CDR2: LNHDA and SQIVND (reference sequence). Sequencing was performed with immunoSEQ multiplex PCR; in TCRdb, only in-frame clones are kept and a portion is missing. The ten top clones account for over 2%, within a sample of about 140,000 clones. This receptor was taken from an adult in good health. The rearrangement links TRBV19 to TRBJ2-2; D assignment may be TRBD1 or TRBD2 (5 bases each). Sequencing was done on a sample of peripheral blood. The CDR3 DNA sequence: TGTGCCAGTATTATCCGGGACGGTTACACCGGGGAGCTGTTTTTT. Its translation: CASIIRDGYTGELFF.